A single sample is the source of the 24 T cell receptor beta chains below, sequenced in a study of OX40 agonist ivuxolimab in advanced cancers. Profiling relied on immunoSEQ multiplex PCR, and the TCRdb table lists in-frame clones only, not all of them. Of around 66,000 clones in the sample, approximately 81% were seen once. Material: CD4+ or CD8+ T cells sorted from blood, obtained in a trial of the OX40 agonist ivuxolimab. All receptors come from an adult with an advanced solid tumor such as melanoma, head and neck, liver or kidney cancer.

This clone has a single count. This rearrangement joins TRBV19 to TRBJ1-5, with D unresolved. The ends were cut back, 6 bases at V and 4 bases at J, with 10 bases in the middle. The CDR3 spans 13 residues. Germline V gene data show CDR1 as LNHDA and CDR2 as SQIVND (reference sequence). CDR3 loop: CASSSQKNQPQHF. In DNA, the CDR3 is TGTGCCAGTAGCTCACAAAAGAATCAGCCCCAGCATTTT.

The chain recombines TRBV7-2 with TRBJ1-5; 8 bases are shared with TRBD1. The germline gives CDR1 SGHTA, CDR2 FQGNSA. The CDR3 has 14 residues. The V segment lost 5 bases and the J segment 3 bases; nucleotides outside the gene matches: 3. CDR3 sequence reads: CASSPGQANQPQHF. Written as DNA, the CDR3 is TGTGCCAGCAGCCCGGGACAGGCCAATCAGCCCCAGCATTTT.

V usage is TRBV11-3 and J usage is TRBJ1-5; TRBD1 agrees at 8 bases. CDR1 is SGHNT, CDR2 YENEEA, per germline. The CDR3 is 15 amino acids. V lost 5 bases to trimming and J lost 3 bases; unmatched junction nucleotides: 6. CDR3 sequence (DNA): TGTGCCAGCAGCGAACGGACAGGGATCAATCAGCCCCAGCATTTT. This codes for CASSERTGINQPQHF.

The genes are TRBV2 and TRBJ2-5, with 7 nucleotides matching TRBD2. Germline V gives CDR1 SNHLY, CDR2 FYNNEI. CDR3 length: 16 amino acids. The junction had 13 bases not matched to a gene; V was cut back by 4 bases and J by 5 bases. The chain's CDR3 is CASSVLPGTGGETQYF. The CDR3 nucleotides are TGTGCCAGCAGTGTCCTCCCCGGGACGGGAGGCGAGACCCAGTACTTC.

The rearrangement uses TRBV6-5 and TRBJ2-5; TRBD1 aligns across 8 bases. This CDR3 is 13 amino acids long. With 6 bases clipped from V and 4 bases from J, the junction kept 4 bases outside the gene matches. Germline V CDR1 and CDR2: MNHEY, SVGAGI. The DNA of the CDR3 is TGTGCCAGCAGAATACAGGGGGGAGAGACCCAGTACTTC. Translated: CASRIQGGETQYF.

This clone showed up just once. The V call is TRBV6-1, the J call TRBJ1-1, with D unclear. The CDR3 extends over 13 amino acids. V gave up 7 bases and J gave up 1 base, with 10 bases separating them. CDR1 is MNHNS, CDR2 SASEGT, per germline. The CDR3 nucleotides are TGTGCCAGCACCGCCGGGAAGAACACTGAAGCTTTCTTT. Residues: CASTAGKNTEAFF.

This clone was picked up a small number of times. The CDR3 nucleotides are TGCGCCAGCAGCTTGGTGAGGGGCTCTGAAGCTTTCTTT. Translated: CASSLVRGSEAFF. The rearrangement uses TRBV5-1 and TRBJ1-1; weak D call: TRBD1 (5 bases). This CDR3 has 13 amino acids. CDR1 SGHRS and CDR2 YFSETQ come from the germline V gene. The V end was cut by 0 bases, the J end by 6 bases, with 9 bases between.

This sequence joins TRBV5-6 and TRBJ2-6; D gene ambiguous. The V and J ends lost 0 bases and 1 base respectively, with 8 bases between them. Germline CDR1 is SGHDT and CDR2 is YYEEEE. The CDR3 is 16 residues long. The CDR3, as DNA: TGTGCCAGCAGCTTGGTGCAGAGATCTGGGGCCAACGTCCTGACTTTC. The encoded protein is CASSLVQRSGANVLTF.

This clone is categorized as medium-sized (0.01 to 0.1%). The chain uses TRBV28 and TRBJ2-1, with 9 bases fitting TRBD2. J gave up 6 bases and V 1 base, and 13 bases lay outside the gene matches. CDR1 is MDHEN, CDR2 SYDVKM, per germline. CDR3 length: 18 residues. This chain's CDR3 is CASSLFDRVLAGLNEQFF. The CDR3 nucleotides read TGTGCCAGCAGTTTATTCGACAGAGTACTAGCGGGCCTCAATGAGCAGTTCTTC.

As DNA, the CDR3 is TGTGCCAGCAGCTTAATGGGGGTTGTCACTGAAGCTTTCTTT. Translation: CASSLMGVVTEAFF. This chain joins TRBV7-3 and TRBJ1-1; TRBD1 might be the D (5 bases). V dropped 1 base and J dropped 4 bases, with 10 bases sitting between them. This CDR3 comprises 14 residues. Per the germline V gene, CDR1 is SGHTA and CDR2 is FQGTGA.

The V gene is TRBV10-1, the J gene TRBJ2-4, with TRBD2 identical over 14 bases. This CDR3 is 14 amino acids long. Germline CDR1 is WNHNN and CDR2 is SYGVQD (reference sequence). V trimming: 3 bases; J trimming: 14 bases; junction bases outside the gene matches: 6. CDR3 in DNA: TGCGCCAGCAGTGAAGGACTAGCGGGAGGCCTTAAGTACTTC. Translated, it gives CASSEGLAGGLKYF.

The CDR3 protein is CASSAQWGTSQPQHF. CDR3 in DNA: TGTGCCAGCAGCGCCCAGTGGGGAACAAGCCAGCCCCAGCATTTT. The chain combines TRBV5-5 with TRBJ1-5, with unresolved D. The germline V gene encodes CDR1 SGHKS and CDR2 YYEKEE (reference sequence). V was cut by 4 bases and J by 7 bases, with 18 bases left in between. The CDR3 sequence is 15 residues long.

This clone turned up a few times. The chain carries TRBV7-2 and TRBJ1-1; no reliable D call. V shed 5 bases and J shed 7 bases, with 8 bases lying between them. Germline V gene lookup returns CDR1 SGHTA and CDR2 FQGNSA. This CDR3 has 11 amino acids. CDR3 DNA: TGTGCCAGCAGCCCCTTTAGTGAAGCTTTCTTT. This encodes CASSPFSEAFF.

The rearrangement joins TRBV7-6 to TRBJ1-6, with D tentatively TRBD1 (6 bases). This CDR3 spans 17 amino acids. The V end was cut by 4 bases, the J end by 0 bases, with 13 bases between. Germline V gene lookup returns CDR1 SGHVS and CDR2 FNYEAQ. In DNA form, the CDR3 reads TGTGCCAGCAGCTCCGGTAGGGGGGGCTCCTATAATTCACCCCTCCACTTT. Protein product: CASSSGRGGSYNSPLHF.

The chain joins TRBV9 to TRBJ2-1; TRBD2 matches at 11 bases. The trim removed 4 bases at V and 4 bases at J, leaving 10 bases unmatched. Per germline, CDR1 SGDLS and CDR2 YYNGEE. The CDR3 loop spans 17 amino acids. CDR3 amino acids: CASSPRGTSGRYNEQFF. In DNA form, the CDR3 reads TGTGCCAGCAGCCCGAGGGGGACTAGCGGACGATACAATGAGCAGTTCTTC.

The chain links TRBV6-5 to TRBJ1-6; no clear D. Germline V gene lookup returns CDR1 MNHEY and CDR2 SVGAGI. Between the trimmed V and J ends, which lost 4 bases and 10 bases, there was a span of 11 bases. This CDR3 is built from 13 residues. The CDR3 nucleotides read TGTGCCAGCAGTTCCGAGCCCTTGTCACCCCTCCACTTT. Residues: CASSSEPLSPLHF.

CDR3 sequence: CASSLYLGSLPQFF. CDR3 coding DNA: TGTGCCAGTAGTCTCTATTTGGGCAGTTTACCTCAGTTCTTC. This rearrangement joins TRBV19 to TRBJ2-1; D is undetermined. The CDR3 spans 14 residues. Germline lookup yields CDR1 LNHDA and CDR2 SQIVND (reference sequence). V was pared by 5 bases and J by 13 bases, with 21 bases between.

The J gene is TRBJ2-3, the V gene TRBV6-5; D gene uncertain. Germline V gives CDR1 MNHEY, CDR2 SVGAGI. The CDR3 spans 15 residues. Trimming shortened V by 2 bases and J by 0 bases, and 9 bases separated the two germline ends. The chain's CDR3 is CASSYSTASTDTQYF. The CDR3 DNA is TGTGCCAGCAGTTACAGCACTGCTAGCACAGATACGCAGTATTTT.

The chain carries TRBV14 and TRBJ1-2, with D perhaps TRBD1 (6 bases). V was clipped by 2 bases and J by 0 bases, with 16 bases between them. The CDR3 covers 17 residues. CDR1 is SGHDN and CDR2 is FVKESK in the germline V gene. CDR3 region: CASSQLTGQLTNYGYTF. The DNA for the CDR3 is TGTGCCAGCAGCCAACTAACCGGACAGCTAACTAACTATGGCTACACCTTC.

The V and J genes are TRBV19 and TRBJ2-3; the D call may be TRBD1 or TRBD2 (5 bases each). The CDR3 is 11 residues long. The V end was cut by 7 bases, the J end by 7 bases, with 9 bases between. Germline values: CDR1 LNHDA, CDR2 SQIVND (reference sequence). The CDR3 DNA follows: TGTGCCAGTAAGAGGGGCCATACGCAGTATTTT. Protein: CASKRGHTQYF.

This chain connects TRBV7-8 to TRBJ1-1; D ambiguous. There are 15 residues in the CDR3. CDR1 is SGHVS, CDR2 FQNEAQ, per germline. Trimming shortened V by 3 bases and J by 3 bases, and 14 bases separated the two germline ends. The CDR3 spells CASSFRTPRDTEAFF. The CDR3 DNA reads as TGTGCCAGCAGCTTCCGGACCCCGCGGGACACTGAAGCTTTCTTT.

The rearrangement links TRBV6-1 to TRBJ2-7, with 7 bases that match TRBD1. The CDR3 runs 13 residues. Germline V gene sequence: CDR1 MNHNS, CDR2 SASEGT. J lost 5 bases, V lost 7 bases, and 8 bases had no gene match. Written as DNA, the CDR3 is TGTGCCAGCACGAGACAGGGTCACGACGAGCAGTACTTC. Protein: CASTRQGHDEQYF.

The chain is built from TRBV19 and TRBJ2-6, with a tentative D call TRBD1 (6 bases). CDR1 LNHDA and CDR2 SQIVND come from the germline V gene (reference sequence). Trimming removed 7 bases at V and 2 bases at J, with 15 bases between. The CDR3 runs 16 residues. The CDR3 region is CASMRQAVTGANVLTF. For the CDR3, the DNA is TGTGCCAGTATGAGACAGGCGGTAACTGGGGCCAACGTCCTGACTTTC.

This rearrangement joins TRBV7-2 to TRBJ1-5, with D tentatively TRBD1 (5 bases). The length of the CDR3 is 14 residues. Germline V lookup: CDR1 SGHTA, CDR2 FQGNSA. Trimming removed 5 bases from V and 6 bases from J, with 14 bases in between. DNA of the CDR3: TGTGCCAGCAGCCTCATGGGGGGTGGTCAGCCCCAGCATTTT. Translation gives CASSLMGGGQPQHF.